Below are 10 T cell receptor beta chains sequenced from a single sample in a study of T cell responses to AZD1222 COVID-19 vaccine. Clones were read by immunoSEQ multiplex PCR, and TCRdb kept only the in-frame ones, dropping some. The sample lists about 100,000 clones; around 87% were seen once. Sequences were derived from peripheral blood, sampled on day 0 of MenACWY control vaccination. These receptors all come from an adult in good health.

The CDR3 sequence is CASTITGGSHQPQHF. In nucleotides, the CDR3 is TGTGCCAGCACTATCACGGGGGGCTCTCATCAGCCCCAGCATTTT. This chain connects TRBV28 to TRBJ1-5; TRBD1 is a possible D gene (6 bases). V lost 7 bases, J lost 5 bases, and 18 bases lay in between. Germline values: CDR1 MDHEN, CDR2 SYDVKM. The CDR3 covers 15 residues. Full variable domain (rest looked up from reference TRBV28 and TRBJ1-5): DVKVTQSSRYLVKRTGEKVFLECVQDMDHENMFWYRQDPGLGLRLIYFSYDVKMKEKGDIPEGYSVSREKKERFSLILESASTNQTSMYLCASTITGGSHQPQHFGDGTRLSIL.

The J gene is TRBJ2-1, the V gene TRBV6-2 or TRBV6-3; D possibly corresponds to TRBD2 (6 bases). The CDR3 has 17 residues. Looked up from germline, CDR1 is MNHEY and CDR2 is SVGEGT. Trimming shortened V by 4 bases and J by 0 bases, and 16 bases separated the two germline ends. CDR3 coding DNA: TGTGCCAGCAGTTTCAGGCGGGGAATAGGCTCCTACAATGAGCAGTTCTTC. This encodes CASSFRRGIGSYNEQFF.

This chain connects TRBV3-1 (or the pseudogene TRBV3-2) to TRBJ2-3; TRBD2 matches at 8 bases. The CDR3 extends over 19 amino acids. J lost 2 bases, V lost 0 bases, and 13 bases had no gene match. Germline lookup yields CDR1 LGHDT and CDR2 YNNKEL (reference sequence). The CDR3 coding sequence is TGTGCCAGCAGCCAAGAGTCGACGGGGGGGCTCGCGATCACAGATACGCAGTATTTT. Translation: CASSQESTGGLAITDTQYF.

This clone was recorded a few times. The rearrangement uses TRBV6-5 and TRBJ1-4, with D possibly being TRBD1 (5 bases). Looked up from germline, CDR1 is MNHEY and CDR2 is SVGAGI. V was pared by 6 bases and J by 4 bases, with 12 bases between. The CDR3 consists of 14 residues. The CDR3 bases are TGTGCCAGCAGCCGGGACGGATATAATGAAAAACTGTTTTTT. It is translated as CASSRDGYNEKLFF.

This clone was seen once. CDR3 loop: CASSLSDRYSSSYNEQFF. CDR3 nucleotides: TGTGCCAGCAGCTTGTCGGACAGATATTCGAGCTCCTACAATGAGCAGTTCTTC. The chain joins TRBV5-6 to TRBJ2-1, with a possible D match to TRBD1 (6 bases). Germline-derived CDR1 and CDR2 are SGHDT and YYEEEE. This CDR3 is 18 amino acids long. V lost 1 base and J 0 bases, leaving 17 bases between the germline ends.

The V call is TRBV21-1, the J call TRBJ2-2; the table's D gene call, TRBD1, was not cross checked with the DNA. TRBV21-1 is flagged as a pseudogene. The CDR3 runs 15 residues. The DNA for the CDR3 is TGTGCCAGCAGCCCCGGGACAAAGAACACCGGGGAGCTGTTTTTT. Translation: CASSPGTKNTGELFF.

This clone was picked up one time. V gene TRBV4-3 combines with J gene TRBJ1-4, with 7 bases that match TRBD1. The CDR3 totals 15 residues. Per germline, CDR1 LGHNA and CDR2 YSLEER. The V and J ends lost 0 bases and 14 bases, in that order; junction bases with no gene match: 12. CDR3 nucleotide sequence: TGCGCCAGCAGCCAAGAAGGTTCGTCCGACAGGGTGCTGTTTTTT. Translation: CASSQEGSSDRVLFF.

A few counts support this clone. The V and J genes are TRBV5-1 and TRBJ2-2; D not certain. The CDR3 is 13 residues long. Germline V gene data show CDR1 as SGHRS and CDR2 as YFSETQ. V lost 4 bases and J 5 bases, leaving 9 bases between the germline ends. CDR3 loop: CASSPTTTGELFF. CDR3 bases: TGCGCCAGCAGCCCTACAACTACCGGGGAGCTGTTTTTT.

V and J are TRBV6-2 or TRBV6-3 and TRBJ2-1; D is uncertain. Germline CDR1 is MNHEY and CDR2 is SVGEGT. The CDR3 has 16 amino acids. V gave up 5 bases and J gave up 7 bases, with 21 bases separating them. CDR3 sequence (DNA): TGTGCCAGCAGTCCGTCACATTCCCTCATGGCGAATGAGCAGTTCTTC. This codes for CASSPSHSLMANEQFF.

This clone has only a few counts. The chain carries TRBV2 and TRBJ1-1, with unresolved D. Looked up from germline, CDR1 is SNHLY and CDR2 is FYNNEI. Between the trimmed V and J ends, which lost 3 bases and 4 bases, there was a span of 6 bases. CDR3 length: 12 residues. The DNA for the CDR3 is TGTGCCAGCAGTGAGGGGAGCACTGAAGCTTTCTTT. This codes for CASSEGSTEAFF.